The rows below give T cell receptor beta chains drawn from one sample of a study of cytomegalovirus exposure and HLA in healthy donors. Method: immunoSEQ multiplex PCR; TCRdb's copy keeps in-frame clones and lacks some. The table shows 85,000 to 90,000 clones, with around four fifths occurring only once. The sequenced sample consisted of PBMCs. The receptors derive from a man aged 25-45 years in good health and CMV-seropositive. The CDR3 runs from the conserved cysteine through the conserved F or W. The D gene is left open where the match is weak. Only some rows state a clone size, as once, few, many or a class for expanded clones.

j_call clone_size d_call v_call cdr3_aa cdr3_nt
TRBJ2-5 . . TRBV5-4 CASSLGGVQQQETQYF TGTGCCAGCAGCTTGGGGGGAGTACAGCAACAAGAGACCCAGTACTTC
TRBJ1-1 . . TRBV6-4 CASSAGWATEAFF TGTGCCAGCAGCGCTGGCTGGGCTACTGAAGCTTTCTTT
TRBJ2-1 . TRBD2 TRBV7-8 CASRNPGGDNEQFF TGTGCCAGCAGAAACCCCGGGGGGGACAATGAGCAGTTCTTC
TRBJ2-2 few . TRBV19 CASSPGLYTGELFF TGTGCCAGTAGCCCGGGACTCTACACCGGGGAGCTGTTTTTT
TRBJ2-5 . . TRBV6-5 CASSYGGSGTQYF TGTGCCAGCAGTTATGGGGGGTCGGGGACCCAGTACTTC
TRBJ1-2 . TRBD1 TRBV28 CASSLVGARDRENGYTF TGTGCCAGCAGTTTGGTGGGGGCTCGGGACAGGGAGAATGGCTACACCTTC
TRBJ1-1 . TRBD1 TRBV5-1 CASSLAGGSVSTEAFF TGCGCCAGCAGCTTGGCAGGGGGATCGGTTTCCACTGAAGCTTTCTTT
TRBJ2-6 . . TRBV5-1 CASSSGSSGANVLTF TGCGCCAGCAGCTCTGGGAGTTCTGGGGCCAACGTCCTGACTTTC
TRBJ2-3 . . TRBV11-1 CASSLGYDTQYF TGTGCCAGCAGCTTGGGCTATGATACGCAGTATTTT
TRBJ2-1 . TRBD1 TRBV19 CASSIAHRTGGVEQFF TGTGCCAGTAGTATAGCCCACAGGACAGGGGGCGTTGAGCAGTTCTTC
TRBJ1-6 . . TRBV23-1 CASSQPPRGSSYNSPLHF TGCGCCAGCAGTCAACCCCCCCGTGGCAGCTCCTATAATTCACCCCTCCACTTT
TRBJ2-3 . . TRBV29-1 CSVGVSWDTQYF TGCAGCGTTGGAGTCTCCTGGGATACGCAGTATTTT
TRBJ1-1 once . TRBV4-2 CASSIETGKATEAFF TGTGCCAGCAGTATCGAAACAGGGAAGGCCACTGAAGCTTTCTTT
TRBJ1-5 few TRBD1 TRBV4-1 CASSQDRGDNQPQHF TGCGCCAGCAGCCAAGACAGGGGGGACAATCAGCCCCAGCATTTT
TRBJ2-3 . TRBD2 TRBV4-2 CASSRTGTSGGDTQYF TGTGCCAGCAGCCGCACCGGGACTAGCGGGGGGGATACGCAGTATTTT
TRBJ2-1 once TRBD2 TRBV5-4 CASERGGSSYNEQFF TGTGCCAGCGAGCGGGGAGGAAGCTCCTACAATGAGCAGTTCTTC
TRBJ2-1 . TRBD2 TRBV4-3 CASSQALAGGKDEQFF TGCGCCAGCAGCCAAGCCTTAGCGGGGGGCAAGGATGAGCAGTTCTTC
TRBJ1-2 once . TRBV2 CAIARVAPNYGYTF TGTGCCATCGCCCGGGTGGCTCCTAACTATGGCTACACCTTC
TRBJ2-7 . TRBD2 TRBV6-4 CASPGTSGSYEQYF TGTGCCAGCCCAGGGACTAGCGGTTCCTACGAGCAGTACTTC
TRBJ2-7 . . TRBV5-4 CASSLGQGLGSYEQYF TGTGCCAGCAGCTTGGGGCAGGGCCTTGGCTCCTACGAGCAGTACTTC